A single sample is the source of the 10 T cell receptor beta chains below, sequenced in a study of blood T cells in healthy people across ages. Then a second PCR, running about 6 to 12 cycles, was carried out with a sample-barcoded 5' primer and a J-beta primer mix. TCRdb passed the 5' RACE reads through MiXCR, listing each CDR3 protein once. Altogether about 1.7 million distinct CDR3 sequences are present, roughly 27% being singletons, with the ten largest covering 7.7%. Sequenced material: blood. These receptors were taken from a woman younger than 45 in good health.

In this sample, this clonotype turned up many times. This chain joins TRBV2 and TRBJ2-6; unclear D gene. The CDR3 sequence is 16 residues long. CDR1 is SNHLY and CDR2 is FYNNEI in the germline V gene. Trimming removed 0 bases from V and 2 bases from J, with 8 bases in between. CDR3 bases: TGTGCCAGCAGTGAAGCGCTGAGAGCTGGGGCCAACGTCCTGACTTTC. It is translated as CASSEALRAGANVLTF.

The chain has TRBV12-3 or TRBV12-4 and TRBJ1-1; D remains unclear. Between the trimmed V and J ends, which lost 1 base and 0 bases, there was a span of 9 bases. The CDR3 covers 15 residues. The CDR3: CASSLDSYMNTEAFF. The DNA for the CDR3 is TGTGCCAGCAGTTTAGACAGTTATATGAACACTGAAGCTTTCTTT.

This sequence joins TRBV7-8 and TRBJ1-1; 7 nucleotides agree with TRBD1. The CDR3 sequence is 15 residues long. V lost 4 bases to trimming and J lost 1 base; unmatched junction nucleotides: 6. Per the germline V gene, CDR1 is SGHVS and CDR2 is FQNEAQ. DNA of the CDR3: TGTGCCAGCAGCTCAAGACAGGGAAGGAACACTGAAGCTTTCTTT. The encoded protein is CASSSRQGRNTEAFF.

The V and J genes are TRBV3-1 and TRBJ2-3; D is ambiguous. This CDR3 has 17 amino acids. V gave up 7 bases and J gave up 1 base, with 21 bases separating them. Germline V gene sequence: CDR1 LGHDT, CDR2 YNNKEL (reference sequence). CDR3 protein: CASTRIVWASCTDTQYF. For the CDR3, the DNA is TGTGCCAGCACCAGGATCGTCTGGGCGTCCTGCACAGATACGCAGTATTTT.

This chain uses TRBV18 with TRBJ2-1; D may match TRBD1 or TRBD2 (5 bases each). The CDR3 spans 13 residues. Germline loops: CDR1 KGHSH, CDR2 LQKENI. The ends were cut back, 3 bases at V and 6 bases at J, with 9 bases in the middle. CDR3 nucleotide sequence: TGTGCCAGCTCACCGGGACCGGTCAATGAGCAGTTCTTC. Protein sequence: CASSPGPVNEQFF. The full variable domain, its missing parts supplied by reference TRBV18 and TRBJ2-1, is NAGVMQNPRHLVRRRGQEARLRCSPMKGHSHVYWYRQLPEEGLKFMVYLQKENIIDESGMPKERFSAEFPKEGPSILRIQQVVRGDSAAYFCASSPGPVNEQFFGPGTRLTVL.

The chain recombines TRBV5-1 with TRBJ2-3; tentative D call: TRBD1 (6 bases). The CDR3 spans 14 residues. The germline gives CDR1 SGHRS, CDR2 YFSETQ. Trimming stripped 2 bases from V and 4 bases from J, with 11 bases between. CDR3 DNA sequence: TGCGCCAGCAGCTTCGACAGGACCCCAGATACGCAGTATTTT. It yields the protein CASSFDRTPDTQYF.

The CDR3 loop reads CASSFPRYSNQPQHF. CDR3 nucleotide sequence: TGTGCCAGCAGTTTTCCCAGATATAGCAATCAGCCCCAGCATTTT. This chain connects TRBV28 to TRBJ1-5, with no clear D. V was trimmed by 3 bases and J by 0 bases, leaving 9 bases between them. CDR3 length: 15 residues. Germline-derived CDR1 and CDR2 are MDHEN and SYDVKM.

In this sample, this clonotype turned up a few times. This rearrangement joins TRBV20-1 to TRBJ2-1, with TRBD2 matching 9 bases. The CDR3 has 17 amino acids. Germline assignment: CDR1 DFQATT and CDR2 SNEGSKA (reference sequence). Trimming at V came to 1 base and at J to 10 bases, leaving 17 bases not matched to a gene. The CDR3 nucleotides are TGCAGTGCTAGAGCATACTCCGGGACTAGCACTTGGAGCGAGCAGTTCTTC. This codes for CSARAYSGTSTWSEQFF.

This clonotype was observed many times. The chain carries TRBV12-3 or TRBV12-4 and TRBJ2-1; D not resolved. The CDR3 is 12 amino acids. The ends were cut back, 2 bases at V and 6 bases at J, with 5 bases in the middle. The CDR3, as DNA: TGTGCCAGCAGTTTATTCGGCAATGAGCAGTTCTTC. This gives the protein CASSLFGNEQFF.

The chain is built from TRBV20-1 and TRBJ1-1; D may be TRBD1 (5 bases). CDR3 size: 11 residues. Germline V lookup: CDR1 DFQATT, CDR2 SNEGSKA (reference sequence). The V gene lost 3 bases and the J gene lost 6 bases, with 8 bases spanning the gap. Here the CDR3 reads CSARGPAEAFF. For the CDR3, the DNA is TGCAGTGCTAGGGGGCCCGCTGAAGCTTTCTTT.